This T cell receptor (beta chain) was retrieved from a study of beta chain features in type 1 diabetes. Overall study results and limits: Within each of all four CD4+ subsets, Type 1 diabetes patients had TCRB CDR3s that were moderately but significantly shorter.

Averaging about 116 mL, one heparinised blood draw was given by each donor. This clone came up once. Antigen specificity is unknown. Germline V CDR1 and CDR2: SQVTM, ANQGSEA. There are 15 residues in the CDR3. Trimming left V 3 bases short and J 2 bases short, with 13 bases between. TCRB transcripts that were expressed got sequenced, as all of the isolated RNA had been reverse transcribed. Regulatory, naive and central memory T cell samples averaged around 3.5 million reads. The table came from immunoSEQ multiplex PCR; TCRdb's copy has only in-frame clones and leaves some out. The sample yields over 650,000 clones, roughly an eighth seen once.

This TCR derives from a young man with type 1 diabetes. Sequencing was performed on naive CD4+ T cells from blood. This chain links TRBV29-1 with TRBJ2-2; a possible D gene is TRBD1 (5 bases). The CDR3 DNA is TGCAGCGTTGAGATAGACAGATTTAACACCGGGGAGCTGTTTTTT. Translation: CSVEIDRFNTGELFF.